The present T cell receptor (beta chain) was sequenced within a study of T cell responses to AZD1222 COVID-19 vaccine. CDR1 is MNHEY and CDR2 is SVGAGI in the germline V gene. The CDR3 has 16 residues. V lost 0 bases and J 6 bases, leaving 17 bases between the germline ends. Clones were sequenced by immunoSEQ multiplex PCR, and TCRdb holds only the in-frame ones, with some missing. This sample has about 160,000 clones, with 90% to 95% found just once. The sequence was collected from an adult in good health. J is TRBJ1-1 and V is TRBV6-5; D not certain. This material consisted of peripheral blood, taken on day 0 of AZD1222 vaccination. The CDR3 sequence: CASSYSMNVVTSEAFF. CDR3 nucleotides: TGTGCCAGCAGTTACTCGATGAATGTTGTGACCTCTGAAGCTTTCTTT.